Shown below are 15 T cell receptor beta chains from a single sample sequenced in a study of immune evolution from preneoplasia to lung adenocarcinoma. Produced via immunoSEQ multiplex PCR; TCRdb's table is partial and in-frame only. The profile covers 5,000 to 8,000 clones, with less than 75% appearing a single time and roughly 9.8% taken by the ten largest. Sequenced: FFPE lung adenocarcinoma in situ tissue. Every receptor here comes from a donor of 70 years or more with lung adenocarcinoma.

This chain links TRBV9 with TRBJ2-6, with D possibly TRBD2 on 5 matching bases. CDR1 SGDLS and CDR2 YYNGEE come from the germline V gene. This CDR3 spans 14 amino acids. Trimming took 2 bases from V and 4 from J, leaving 7 bases between them. CDR3 DNA: TGTGCCAGCAGCGTTGGAGGAGGGGCCAACGTCCTGACTTTC. This sequence encodes CASSVGGGANVLTF.

V usage is TRBV6-1 and J usage is TRBJ1-5; D is unresolved. The CDR3 loop spans 13 amino acids. Deletions cut 11 bases from V and 8 bases from J, with 19 bases between. In germline, CDR1 is MNHNS, CDR2 SASEGT. CDR3 nucleotides: TGTGCCGCCAAAACGAGGGCGATAGAGCCCCAGCATTTT. Amino acid sequence: CAAKTRAIEPQHF.

This chain uses TRBV9 with TRBJ2-2, with D perhaps matching TRBD1 or TRBD2 (5 bases each). The CDR3 sequence is 17 residues long. Trimming pared 2 bases from V and 2 bases from J, leaving 16 bases between. Germline loops: CDR1 SGDLS, CDR2 YYNGEE. This CDR3 is CASSVDGTVSNTGELFF. CDR3 bases: TGTGCCAGCAGCGTGGACGGGACCGTGTCTAACACCGGGGAGCTGTTTTTT.

In its sample, this clone was seen a few times. The J gene is TRBJ1-2, the V gene TRBV10-2, with D uncertain. The germline V and J ends were trimmed by 6 bases and 4 bases, with 12 bases remaining between them. This CDR3 is built from 13 residues. Germline CDR1 and CDR2: WSHSY and SAAADI. DNA of the CDR3: TGCGCCAGCAGAAAGGTGGAAAGCTATGGCTACACCTTC. It encodes CASRKVESYGYTF.

This clone was observed a handful of times. The gene calls are TRBV14 and TRBJ2-5; 9 bases agree with TRBD2. The V segment lost 2 bases and the J segment 10 bases; nucleotides outside the gene matches: 5. This CDR3 region has 13 residues. Germline assignment: CDR1 SGHDN and CDR2 FVKESK. The CDR3 DNA sequence: TGTGCCAGCAGCCAATCGAGCGGGGGGCTCCAGTACTTC. Amino acid sequence: CASSQSSGGLQYF.

The gene calls are TRBV15 and TRBJ1-5; D gene uncertain. The CDR3 totals 15 residues. CDR1 LNHNV and CDR2 YYDKDF come from the germline V gene (reference sequence). V lost 1 base and J 6 bases, leaving 13 bases between the germline ends. In DNA form, the CDR3 reads TGTGCCACCAGCAGAGGGTCCGTGACCAGTCAGCCCCAGCATTTT. Its translation is CATSRGSVTSQPQHF.

This clone is classed as large. The genes are TRBV18 and TRBJ1-3, with a tentative D call TRBD1 (5 bases). This CDR3 spans 15 amino acids. V dropped 2 bases and J dropped 4 bases, with 12 bases sitting between them. CDR1 is KGHSH, CDR2 LQKENI, per germline. The CDR3 region is CASSPSMGEGNTIYF. CDR3 bases: TGTGCCAGCTCACCAAGTATGGGGGAAGGAAACACCATATATTTT.

The chain recombines TRBV5-6 with TRBJ2-5; tentatively, D is TRBD1 or TRBD2 (5 bases each). The closer fit of TRBJ2-7 to the DNA end suggests the J call may be wrong. Germline assignment: CDR1 SGHDT and CDR2 YYEEEE. The CDR3 has 13 residues. The CDR3 reads CASSPWGNYEQYF. The CDR3 bases are TGTGCCAGCAGCCCATGGGGGAACTACGAGCAGTACTTC.

The chain uses TRBV6-5 and TRBJ1-2; 7 bases line up with TRBD1. CDR3 length: 14 residues. V shed 0 bases and J 8 bases; nucleotides not matched to a gene: 6. Germline V gene lookup returns CDR1 MNHEY and CDR2 SVGAGI. CDR3 DNA sequence: TGTGCCAGCAGTTACTCCCAAGGGGGCAGGGGCTACACCTTC. Translation gives CASSYSQGGRGYTF.

This clone was seen more than once but under ten times. The rearrangement links TRBV30 to TRBJ1-2; D is uncertain. Per the germline V gene, CDR1 is GTSNPN and CDR2 is SVGIG (reference sequence). There are 16 residues in the CDR3. Trimming removed 4 bases at V and 4 bases at J, with 22 bases between. The CDR3 spells CAWTPVGVNPLYGYTF. CDR3 sequence (DNA): TGTGCCTGGACCCCGGTTGGAGTTAACCCCCTCTATGGCTACACCTTC.

This clone showed up just once. The gene calls are TRBV7-3 and TRBJ1-3; D is undetermined. V lost 5 bases to trimming and J lost 3 bases, with 14 bases between them. The CDR3 runs to 15 residues. From germline, CDR1 is SGHTA and CDR2 FQGTGA. The CDR3 reads CASSASGGFGNTIYF. The CDR3 region has the DNA TGTGCCAGCAGCGCATCAGGAGGATTTGGAAACACCATATATTTT.

A single count supports this clone. The V gene is TRBV7-9, the J gene TRBJ1-4; tentatively, D is TRBD1 (6 bases). V shed 8 bases and J shed 10 bases, with 17 bases lying between them. There are 13 residues in the CDR3. Germline lookup yields CDR1 SEHNR and CDR2 FQNEAQ (reference sequence). CDR3 nucleotide sequence: TGTGCCAGCGGGGGCCACAGAGAGGGAAAACTGTTTTTT. It codes for CASGGHREGKLFF.

J is TRBJ1-6 and V is TRBV18; D unclear. V was trimmed by 3 bases and J by 8 bases, leaving 11 bases between them. CDR3 size: 14 residues. Germline CDR1 KGHSH, CDR2 LQKENI. CDR3 amino acids: CASSPWAGDSPLHF. Here the CDR3 DNA reads TGTGCCAGCTCACCTTGGGCAGGAGATTCACCCCTCCACTTT. Supplemented by reference TRBV18 and TRBJ1-6, the full variable domain reads NAGVMQNPRHLVRRRGQEARLRCSPMKGHSHVYWYRQLPEEGLKFMVYLQKENIIDESGMPKERFSAEFPKEGPSILRIQQVVRGDSAAYFCASSPWAGDSPLHFGNGTRLTVT.

The chain carries TRBV5-8 and TRBJ1-1; TRBD1 might be the D (6 bases). From germline, CDR1 is SGHTS and CDR2 YDEGEE. V dropped 0 bases and J dropped 5 bases, with 14 bases sitting between them. The CDR3 consists of 15 residues. The CDR3 here is CASSLEGQFETEAFF. The DNA for the CDR3 is TGTGCCAGCAGCTTGGAAGGACAGTTCGAGACTGAAGCTTTCTTT.

The chain combines TRBV6-1 with TRBJ2-1; maybe TRBD1 (6 bases). V was trimmed by 7 bases and J by 8 bases, leaving 18 bases between them. The germline gives CDR1 MNHNS, CDR2 SASEGT. The CDR3 runs 14 residues. CDR3 sequence reads: CASKRRTDGHEQFF. CDR3 coding DNA: TGTGCCAGCAAAAGAAGGACAGATGGCCATGAGCAGTTCTTC.